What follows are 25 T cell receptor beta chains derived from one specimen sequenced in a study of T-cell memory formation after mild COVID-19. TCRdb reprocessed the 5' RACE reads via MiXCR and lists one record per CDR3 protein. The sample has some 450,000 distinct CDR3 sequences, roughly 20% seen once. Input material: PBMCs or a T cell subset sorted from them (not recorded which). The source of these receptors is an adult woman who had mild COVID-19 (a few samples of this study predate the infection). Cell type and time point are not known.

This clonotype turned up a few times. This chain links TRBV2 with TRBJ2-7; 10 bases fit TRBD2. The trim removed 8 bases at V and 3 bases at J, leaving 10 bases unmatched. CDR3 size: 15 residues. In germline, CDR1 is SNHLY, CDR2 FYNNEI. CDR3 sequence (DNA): TGTGCCAGCGCCACTTCGGGACTAGCGAACTACGAGCAGTACTTC. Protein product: CASATSGLANYEQYF.

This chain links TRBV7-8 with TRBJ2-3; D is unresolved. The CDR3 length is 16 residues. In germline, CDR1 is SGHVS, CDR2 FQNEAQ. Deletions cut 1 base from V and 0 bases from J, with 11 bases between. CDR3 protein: CASSLVLQTSTDTQYF. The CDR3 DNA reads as TGTGCCAGCAGCTTAGTCCTCCAGACTAGCACAGATACGCAGTATTTT.

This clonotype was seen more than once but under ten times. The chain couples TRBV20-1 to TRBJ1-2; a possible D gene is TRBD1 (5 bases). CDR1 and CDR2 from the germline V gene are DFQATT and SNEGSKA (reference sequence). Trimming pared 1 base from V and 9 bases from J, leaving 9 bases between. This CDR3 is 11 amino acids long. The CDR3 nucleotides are TGCAGTGCTAGAGGGGGCTCGAGCTACACCTTC. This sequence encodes CSARGGSSYTF.

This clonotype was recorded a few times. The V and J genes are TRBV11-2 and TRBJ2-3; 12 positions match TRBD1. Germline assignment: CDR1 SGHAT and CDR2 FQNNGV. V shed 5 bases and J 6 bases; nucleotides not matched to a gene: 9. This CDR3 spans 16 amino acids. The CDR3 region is CASSRGDRGLSDTQYF. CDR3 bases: TGTGCCAGCAGCCGAGGGGACAGGGGGCTGAGTGATACGCAGTATTTT.

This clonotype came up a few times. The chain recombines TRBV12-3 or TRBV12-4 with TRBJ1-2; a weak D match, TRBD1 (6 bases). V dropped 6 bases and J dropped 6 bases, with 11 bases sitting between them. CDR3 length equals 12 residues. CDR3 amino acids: CASSPQGDGYTF. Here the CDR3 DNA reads TGTGCCAGCAGCCCACAGGGAGATGGCTACACCTTC.

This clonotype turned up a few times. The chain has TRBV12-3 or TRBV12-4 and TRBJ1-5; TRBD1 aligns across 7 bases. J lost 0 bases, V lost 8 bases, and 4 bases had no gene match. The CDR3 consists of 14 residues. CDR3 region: CASGWTGSNQPQHF. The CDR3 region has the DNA TGTGCCAGCGGTTGGACAGGTAGCAATCAGCCCCAGCATTTT.

Here the CDR3 reads CASSVAAGVYNEQFF. The CDR3, as DNA: TGTGCCAGCAGCGTAGCAGCGGGAGTTTACAATGAGCAGTTCTTC. The rearrangement links TRBV9 to TRBJ2-1; 8 bases match TRBD2. The CDR3 has 15 residues. Germline values: CDR1 SGDLS, CDR2 YYNGEE. Trimming cost V 0 bases and J 4 bases; bases outside gene matches: 3.

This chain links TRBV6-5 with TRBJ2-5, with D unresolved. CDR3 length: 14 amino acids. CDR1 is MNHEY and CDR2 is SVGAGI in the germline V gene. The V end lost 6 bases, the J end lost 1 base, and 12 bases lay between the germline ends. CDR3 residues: CASSRGFGQETQYF. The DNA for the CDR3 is TGTGCCAGCAGCCGAGGTTTCGGCCAAGAGACCCAGTACTTC.

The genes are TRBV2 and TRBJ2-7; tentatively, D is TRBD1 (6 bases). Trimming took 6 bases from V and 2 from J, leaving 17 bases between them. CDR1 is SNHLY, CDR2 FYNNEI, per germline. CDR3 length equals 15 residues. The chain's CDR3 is CASRREEDSTYEQYF. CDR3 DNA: TGTGCCAGCAGGAGAGAGGAGGACAGCACCTACGAGCAGTACTTC.

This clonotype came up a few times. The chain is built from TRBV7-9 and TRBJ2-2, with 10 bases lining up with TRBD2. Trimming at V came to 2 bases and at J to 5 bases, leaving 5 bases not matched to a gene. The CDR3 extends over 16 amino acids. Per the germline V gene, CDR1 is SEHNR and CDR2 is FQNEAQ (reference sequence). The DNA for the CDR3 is TGTGCCAGCAGCTTAAAGCTAGCGGGGGAGACCGGGGAGCTGTTTTTT. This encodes CASSLKLAGETGELFF.

The CDR3 reads CAWSIRTAFPSHF. CDR3 bases: TGTGCCTGGAGTATCCGGACAGCCTTCCCTAGCCACTTT. The gene calls are TRBV30 and TRBJ1-6; tentative D call: TRBD1 (6 bases). This CDR3 is built from 13 residues. The germline gives CDR1 GTSNPN, CDR2 SVGIG (reference sequence). With 2 bases removed from V and 18 bases from J, the gap between germline ends came to 20 bases.

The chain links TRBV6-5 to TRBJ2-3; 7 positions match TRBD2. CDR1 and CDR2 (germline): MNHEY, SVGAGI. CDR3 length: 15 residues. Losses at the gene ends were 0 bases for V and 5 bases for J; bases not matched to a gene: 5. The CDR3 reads CASSYSGRGRDTQYF. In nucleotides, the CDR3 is TGTGCCAGCAGTTACTCGGGGAGGGGTCGAGATACGCAGTATTTT.

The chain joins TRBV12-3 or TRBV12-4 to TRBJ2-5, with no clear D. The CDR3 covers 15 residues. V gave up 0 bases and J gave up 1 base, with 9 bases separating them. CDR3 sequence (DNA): TGTGCCAGCAGTTTAGCTGTTAGCTTCCAAGAGACCCAGTACTTC. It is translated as CASSLAVSFQETQYF.

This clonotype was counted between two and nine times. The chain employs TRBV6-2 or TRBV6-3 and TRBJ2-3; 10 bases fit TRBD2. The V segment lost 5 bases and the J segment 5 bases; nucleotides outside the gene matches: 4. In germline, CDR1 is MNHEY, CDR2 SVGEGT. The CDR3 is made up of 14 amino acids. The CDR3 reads CASSTAGGVDTQYF. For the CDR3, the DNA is TGTGCCAGCAGTACAGCGGGAGGGGTAGATACGCAGTATTTT.

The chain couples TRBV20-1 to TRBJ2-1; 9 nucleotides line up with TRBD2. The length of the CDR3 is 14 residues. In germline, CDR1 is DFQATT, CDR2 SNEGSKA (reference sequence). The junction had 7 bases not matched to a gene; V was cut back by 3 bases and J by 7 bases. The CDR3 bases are TGCAGTGCTAGGGTGGCGGGGGGGCCGAATGAGCAGTTCTTC. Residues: CSARVAGGPNEQFF.

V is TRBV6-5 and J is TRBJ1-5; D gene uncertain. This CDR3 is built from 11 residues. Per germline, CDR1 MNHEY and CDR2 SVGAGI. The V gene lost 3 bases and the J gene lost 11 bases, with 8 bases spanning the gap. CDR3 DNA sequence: TGTGCCAGCAGTTATACAAGGTCCCAGCATTTT. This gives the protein CASSYTRSQHF.

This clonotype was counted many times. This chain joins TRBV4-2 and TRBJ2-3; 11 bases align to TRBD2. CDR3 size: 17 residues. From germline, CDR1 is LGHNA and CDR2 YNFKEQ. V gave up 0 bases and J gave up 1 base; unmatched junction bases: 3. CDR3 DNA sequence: TGTGCCAGCAGCCAAGATCAGACTAGCGGGGGCACAGATACGCAGTATTTT. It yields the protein CASSQDQTSGGTDTQYF.

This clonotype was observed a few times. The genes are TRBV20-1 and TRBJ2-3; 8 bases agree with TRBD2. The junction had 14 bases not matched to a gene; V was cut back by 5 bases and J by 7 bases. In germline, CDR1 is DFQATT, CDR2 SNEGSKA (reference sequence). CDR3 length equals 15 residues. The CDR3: CSAPEGVAGPYTQYF. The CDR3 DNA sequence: TGCAGTGCTCCAGAAGGTGTAGCGGGGCCCTATACGCAGTATTTT.

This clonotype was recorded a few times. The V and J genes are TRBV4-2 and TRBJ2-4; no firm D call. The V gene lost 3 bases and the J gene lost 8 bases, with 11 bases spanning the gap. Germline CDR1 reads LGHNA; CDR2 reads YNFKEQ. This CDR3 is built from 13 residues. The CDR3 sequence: CASSQDDSDIQYF. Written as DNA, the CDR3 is TGTGCCAGCAGCCAGGACGACTCTGACATTCAGTACTTC.

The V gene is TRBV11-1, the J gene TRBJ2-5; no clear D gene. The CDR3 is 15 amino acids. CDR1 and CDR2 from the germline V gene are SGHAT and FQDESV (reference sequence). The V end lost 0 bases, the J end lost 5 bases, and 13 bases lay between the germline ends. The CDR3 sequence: CASSLARVGGETQYF. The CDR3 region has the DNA TGTGCCAGCAGCTTAGCGCGAGTAGGTGGTGAGACCCAGTACTTC.

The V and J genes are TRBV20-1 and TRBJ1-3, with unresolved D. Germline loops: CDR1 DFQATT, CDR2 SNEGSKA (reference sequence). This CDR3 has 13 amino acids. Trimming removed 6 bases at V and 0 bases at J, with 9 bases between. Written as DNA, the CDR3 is TGCAGTGCCTTAGATCACTCTGGAAACACCATATATTTT. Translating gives CSALDHSGNTIYF.

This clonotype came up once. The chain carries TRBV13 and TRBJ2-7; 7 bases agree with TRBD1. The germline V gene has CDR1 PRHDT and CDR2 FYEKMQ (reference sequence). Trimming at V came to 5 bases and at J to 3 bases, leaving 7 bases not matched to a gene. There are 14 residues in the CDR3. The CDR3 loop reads CASSASRDSYEQYF. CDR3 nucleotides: TGTGCCAGCAGCGCGAGCCGGGACAGCTACGAGCAGTACTTC.

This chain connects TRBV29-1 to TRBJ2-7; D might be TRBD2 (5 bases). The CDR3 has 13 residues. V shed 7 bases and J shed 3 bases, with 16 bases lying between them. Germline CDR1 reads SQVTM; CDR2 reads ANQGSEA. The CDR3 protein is CSARRTGFYEQYF. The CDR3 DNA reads TGCAGCGCCCGGAGGACTGGTTTCTACGAGCAGTACTTC.

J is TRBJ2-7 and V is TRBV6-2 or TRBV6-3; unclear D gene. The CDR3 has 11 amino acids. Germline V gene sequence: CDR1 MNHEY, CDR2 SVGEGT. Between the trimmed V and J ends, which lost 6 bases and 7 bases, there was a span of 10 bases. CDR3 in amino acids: CASSYRREQYF. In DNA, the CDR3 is TGTGCCAGCAGCTACCGACGGGAGCAGTACTTC.

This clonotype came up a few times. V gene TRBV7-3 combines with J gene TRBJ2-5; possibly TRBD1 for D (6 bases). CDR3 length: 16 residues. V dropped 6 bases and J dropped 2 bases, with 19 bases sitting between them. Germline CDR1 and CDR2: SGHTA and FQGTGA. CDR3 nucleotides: TGTGCCAGCAGTGGGGCCCGGGACATCTCACAAGAGACCCAGTACTTC. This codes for CASSGARDISQETQYF.